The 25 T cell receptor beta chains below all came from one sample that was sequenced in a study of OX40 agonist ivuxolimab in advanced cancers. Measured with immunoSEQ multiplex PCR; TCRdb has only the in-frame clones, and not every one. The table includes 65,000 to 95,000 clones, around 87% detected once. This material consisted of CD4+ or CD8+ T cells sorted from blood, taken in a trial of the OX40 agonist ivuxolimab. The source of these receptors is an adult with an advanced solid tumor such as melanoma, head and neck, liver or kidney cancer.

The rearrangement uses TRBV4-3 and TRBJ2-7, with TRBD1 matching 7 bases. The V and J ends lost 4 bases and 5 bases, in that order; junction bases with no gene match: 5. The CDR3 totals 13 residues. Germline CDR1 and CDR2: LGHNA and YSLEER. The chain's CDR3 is CASSLMTGNEQYF. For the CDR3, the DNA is TGCGCCAGCAGCCTTATGACAGGGAACGAGCAGTACTTC.

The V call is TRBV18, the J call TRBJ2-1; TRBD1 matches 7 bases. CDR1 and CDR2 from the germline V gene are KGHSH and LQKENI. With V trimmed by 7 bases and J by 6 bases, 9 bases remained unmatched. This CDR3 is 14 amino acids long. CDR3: CASFRDSRPNEQFF. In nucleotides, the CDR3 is TGTGCCAGCTTCCGGGACAGTCGACCCAATGAGCAGTTCTTC.

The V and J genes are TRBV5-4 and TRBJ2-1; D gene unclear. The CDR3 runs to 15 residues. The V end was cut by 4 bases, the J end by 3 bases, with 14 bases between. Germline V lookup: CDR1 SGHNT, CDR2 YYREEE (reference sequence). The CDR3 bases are TGTGCCAGCAGCCCGGCAAGCACCCTCTACAATGAGCAGTTCTTC. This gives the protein CASSPASTLYNEQFF.

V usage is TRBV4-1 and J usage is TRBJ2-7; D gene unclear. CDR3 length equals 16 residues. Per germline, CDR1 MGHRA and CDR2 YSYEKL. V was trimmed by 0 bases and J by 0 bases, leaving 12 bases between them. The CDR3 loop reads CASSQDTVPFSYEQYF. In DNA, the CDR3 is TGCGCCAGCAGCCAAGACACGGTACCCTTCTCCTACGAGCAGTACTTC.

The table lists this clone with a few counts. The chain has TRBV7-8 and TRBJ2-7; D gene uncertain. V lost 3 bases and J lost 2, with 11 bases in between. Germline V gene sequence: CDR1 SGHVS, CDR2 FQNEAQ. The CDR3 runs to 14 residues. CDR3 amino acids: CASSLSDLTYEQYF. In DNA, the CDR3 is TGTGCCAGCAGCTTGTCGGATCTAACCTACGAGCAGTACTTC.

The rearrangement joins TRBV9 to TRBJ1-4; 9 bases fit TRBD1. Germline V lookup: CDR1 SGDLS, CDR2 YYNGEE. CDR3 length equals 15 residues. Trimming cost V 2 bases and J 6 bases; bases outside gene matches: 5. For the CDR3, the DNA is TGTGCCAGCAGCGTCGGACAGGGGCGCCATGAAAAACTGTTTTTT. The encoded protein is CASSVGQGRHEKLFF.

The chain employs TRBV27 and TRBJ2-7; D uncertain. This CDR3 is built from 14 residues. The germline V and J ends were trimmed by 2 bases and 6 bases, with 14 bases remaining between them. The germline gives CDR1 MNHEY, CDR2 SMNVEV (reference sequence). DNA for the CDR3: TGTGCCAGCAGTTTAGTGCGAGGAAAAGGCGAGCAGTACTTC. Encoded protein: CASSLVRGKGEQYF.

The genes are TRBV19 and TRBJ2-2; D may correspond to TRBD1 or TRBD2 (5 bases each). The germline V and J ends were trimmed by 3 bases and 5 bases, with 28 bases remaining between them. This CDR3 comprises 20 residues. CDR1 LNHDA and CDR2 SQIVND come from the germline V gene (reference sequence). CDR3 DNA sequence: TGTGCCAGTAGTATTAGACAGAGGGGAGCGGAGGCTGTTCGGACCGGGGAGCTGTTTTTT. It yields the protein CASSIRQRGAEAVRTGELFF.

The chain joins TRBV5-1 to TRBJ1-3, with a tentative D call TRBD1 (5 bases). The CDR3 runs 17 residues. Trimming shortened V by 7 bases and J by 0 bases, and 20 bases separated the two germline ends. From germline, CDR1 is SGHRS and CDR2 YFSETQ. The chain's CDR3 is CASAREPQGRSGNTIYF. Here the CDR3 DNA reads TGCGCCAGCGCCCGGGAACCCCAGGGACGCTCTGGAAACACCATATATTTT.

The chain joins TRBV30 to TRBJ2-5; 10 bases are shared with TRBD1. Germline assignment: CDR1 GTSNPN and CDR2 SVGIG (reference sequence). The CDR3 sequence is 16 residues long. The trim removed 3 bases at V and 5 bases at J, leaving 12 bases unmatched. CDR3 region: CAWRPRTGGMEETQYF. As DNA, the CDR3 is TGTGCCTGGAGACCGCGGACAGGGGGGATGGAGGAGACCCAGTACTTC.

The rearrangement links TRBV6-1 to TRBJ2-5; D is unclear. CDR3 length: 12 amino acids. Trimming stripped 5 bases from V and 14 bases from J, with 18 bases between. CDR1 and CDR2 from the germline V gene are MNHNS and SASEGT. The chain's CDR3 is CASSTPAYSPYF. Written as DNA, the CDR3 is TGTGCCAGCAGTACGCCGGCCTATTCCCCATACTTC.

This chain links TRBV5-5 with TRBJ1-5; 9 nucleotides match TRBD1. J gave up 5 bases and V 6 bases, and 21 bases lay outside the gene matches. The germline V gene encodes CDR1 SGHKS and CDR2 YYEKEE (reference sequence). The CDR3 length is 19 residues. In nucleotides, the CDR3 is TGTGCCAGCACCCGACTTTACCGGGACAGGGTGGTTTGGGATCAGCCCCAGCATTTT. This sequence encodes CASTRLYRDRVVWDQPQHF.

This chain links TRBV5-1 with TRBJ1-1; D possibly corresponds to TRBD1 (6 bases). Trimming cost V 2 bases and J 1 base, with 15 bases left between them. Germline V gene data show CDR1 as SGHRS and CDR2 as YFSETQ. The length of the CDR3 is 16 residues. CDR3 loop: CASSFDPGTRNTEAFF. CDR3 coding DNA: TGCGCCAGCAGCTTCGATCCAGGGACAAGGAACACTGAAGCTTTCTTT.

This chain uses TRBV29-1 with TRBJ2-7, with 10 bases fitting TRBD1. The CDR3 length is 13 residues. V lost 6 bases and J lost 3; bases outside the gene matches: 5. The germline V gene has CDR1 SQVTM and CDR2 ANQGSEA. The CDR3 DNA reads TGCAGCGTAGGGACAGGGGCAGGCTACGAGCAGTACTTC. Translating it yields CSVGTGAGYEQYF.

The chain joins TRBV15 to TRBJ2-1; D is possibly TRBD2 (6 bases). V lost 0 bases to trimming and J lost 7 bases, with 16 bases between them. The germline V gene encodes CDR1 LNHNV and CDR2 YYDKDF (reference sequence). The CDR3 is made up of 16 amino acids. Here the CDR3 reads CATSRDVGSGRNEQFF. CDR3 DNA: TGTGCCACCAGCAGAGATGTCGGGAGCGGAAGGAATGAGCAGTTCTTC.

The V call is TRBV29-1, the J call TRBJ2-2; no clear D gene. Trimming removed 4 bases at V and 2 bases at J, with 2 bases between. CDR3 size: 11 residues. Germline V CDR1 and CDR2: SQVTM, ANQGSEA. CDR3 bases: TGCAGCGTTGTCAACACCGGGGAGCTGTTTTTT. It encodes CSVVNTGELFF.

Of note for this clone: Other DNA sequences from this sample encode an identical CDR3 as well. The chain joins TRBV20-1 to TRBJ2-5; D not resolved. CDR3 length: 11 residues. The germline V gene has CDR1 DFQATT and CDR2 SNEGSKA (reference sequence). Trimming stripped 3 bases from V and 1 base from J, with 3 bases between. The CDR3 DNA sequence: TGCAGTGCTAGGCCCCAAGAGACCCAGTACTTC. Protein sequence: CSARPQETQYF.

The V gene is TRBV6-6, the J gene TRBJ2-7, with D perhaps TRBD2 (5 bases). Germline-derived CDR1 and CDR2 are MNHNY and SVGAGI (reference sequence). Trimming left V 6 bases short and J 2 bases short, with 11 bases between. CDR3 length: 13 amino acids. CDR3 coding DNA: TGTGCCAGCAGCCACGGGATCACCTACGAGCAGTACTTC. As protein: CASSHGITYEQYF.

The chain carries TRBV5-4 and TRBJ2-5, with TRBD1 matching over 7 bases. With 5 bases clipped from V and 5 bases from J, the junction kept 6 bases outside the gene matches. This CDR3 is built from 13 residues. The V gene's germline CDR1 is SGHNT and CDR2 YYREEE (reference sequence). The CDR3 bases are TGTGCCAGCAGGCAGACAGGGCTGGAGACCCAGTACTTC. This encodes CASRQTGLETQYF.

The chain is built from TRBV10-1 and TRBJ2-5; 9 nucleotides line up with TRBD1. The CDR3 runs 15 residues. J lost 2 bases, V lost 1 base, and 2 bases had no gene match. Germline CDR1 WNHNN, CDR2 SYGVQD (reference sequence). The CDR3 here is CASSELTGGQETQYF. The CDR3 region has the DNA TGCGCCAGCAGTGAGTTGACAGGGGGGCAAGAGACCCAGTACTTC.

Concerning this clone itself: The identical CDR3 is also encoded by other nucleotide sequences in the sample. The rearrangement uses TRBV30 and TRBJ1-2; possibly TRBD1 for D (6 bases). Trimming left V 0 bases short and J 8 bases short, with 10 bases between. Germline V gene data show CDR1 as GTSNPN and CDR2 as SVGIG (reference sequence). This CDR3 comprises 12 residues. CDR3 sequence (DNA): TGTGCCTGGAGTGTGGGGGCGCGGGGCTACACCTTC. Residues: CAWSVGARGYTF.

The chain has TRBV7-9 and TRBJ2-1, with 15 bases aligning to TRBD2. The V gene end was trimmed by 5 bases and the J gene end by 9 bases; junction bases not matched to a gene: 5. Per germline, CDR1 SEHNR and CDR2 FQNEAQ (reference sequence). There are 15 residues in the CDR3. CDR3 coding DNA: TGTGCCAGCAGCGGAAGGACTAGCGGGAGGGCTGAGCAGTTCTTC. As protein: CASSGRTSGRAEQFF.

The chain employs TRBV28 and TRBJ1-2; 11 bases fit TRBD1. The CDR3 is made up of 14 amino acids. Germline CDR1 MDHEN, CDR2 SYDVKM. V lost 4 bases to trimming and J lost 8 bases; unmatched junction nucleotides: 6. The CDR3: CASSSGQGAGGYTF. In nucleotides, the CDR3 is TGTGCCAGCAGTTCAGGACAGGGGGCGGGGGGCTACACCTTC.

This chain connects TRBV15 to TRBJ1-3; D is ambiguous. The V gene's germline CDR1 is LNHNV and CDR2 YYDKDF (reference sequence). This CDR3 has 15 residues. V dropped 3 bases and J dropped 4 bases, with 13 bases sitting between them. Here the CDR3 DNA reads TGTGCCACCAGCAGGGCGGAAGGTGAAGGAAACACCATATATTTT. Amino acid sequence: CATSRAEGEGNTIYF.

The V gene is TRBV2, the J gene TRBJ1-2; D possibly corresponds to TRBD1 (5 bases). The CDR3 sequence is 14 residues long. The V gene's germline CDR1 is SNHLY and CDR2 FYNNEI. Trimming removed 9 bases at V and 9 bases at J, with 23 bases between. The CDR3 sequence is CARGYGAGRGSYTF. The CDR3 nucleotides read TGTGCCAGGGGGTATGGGGCCGGGCGAGGTAGCTACACCTTC.